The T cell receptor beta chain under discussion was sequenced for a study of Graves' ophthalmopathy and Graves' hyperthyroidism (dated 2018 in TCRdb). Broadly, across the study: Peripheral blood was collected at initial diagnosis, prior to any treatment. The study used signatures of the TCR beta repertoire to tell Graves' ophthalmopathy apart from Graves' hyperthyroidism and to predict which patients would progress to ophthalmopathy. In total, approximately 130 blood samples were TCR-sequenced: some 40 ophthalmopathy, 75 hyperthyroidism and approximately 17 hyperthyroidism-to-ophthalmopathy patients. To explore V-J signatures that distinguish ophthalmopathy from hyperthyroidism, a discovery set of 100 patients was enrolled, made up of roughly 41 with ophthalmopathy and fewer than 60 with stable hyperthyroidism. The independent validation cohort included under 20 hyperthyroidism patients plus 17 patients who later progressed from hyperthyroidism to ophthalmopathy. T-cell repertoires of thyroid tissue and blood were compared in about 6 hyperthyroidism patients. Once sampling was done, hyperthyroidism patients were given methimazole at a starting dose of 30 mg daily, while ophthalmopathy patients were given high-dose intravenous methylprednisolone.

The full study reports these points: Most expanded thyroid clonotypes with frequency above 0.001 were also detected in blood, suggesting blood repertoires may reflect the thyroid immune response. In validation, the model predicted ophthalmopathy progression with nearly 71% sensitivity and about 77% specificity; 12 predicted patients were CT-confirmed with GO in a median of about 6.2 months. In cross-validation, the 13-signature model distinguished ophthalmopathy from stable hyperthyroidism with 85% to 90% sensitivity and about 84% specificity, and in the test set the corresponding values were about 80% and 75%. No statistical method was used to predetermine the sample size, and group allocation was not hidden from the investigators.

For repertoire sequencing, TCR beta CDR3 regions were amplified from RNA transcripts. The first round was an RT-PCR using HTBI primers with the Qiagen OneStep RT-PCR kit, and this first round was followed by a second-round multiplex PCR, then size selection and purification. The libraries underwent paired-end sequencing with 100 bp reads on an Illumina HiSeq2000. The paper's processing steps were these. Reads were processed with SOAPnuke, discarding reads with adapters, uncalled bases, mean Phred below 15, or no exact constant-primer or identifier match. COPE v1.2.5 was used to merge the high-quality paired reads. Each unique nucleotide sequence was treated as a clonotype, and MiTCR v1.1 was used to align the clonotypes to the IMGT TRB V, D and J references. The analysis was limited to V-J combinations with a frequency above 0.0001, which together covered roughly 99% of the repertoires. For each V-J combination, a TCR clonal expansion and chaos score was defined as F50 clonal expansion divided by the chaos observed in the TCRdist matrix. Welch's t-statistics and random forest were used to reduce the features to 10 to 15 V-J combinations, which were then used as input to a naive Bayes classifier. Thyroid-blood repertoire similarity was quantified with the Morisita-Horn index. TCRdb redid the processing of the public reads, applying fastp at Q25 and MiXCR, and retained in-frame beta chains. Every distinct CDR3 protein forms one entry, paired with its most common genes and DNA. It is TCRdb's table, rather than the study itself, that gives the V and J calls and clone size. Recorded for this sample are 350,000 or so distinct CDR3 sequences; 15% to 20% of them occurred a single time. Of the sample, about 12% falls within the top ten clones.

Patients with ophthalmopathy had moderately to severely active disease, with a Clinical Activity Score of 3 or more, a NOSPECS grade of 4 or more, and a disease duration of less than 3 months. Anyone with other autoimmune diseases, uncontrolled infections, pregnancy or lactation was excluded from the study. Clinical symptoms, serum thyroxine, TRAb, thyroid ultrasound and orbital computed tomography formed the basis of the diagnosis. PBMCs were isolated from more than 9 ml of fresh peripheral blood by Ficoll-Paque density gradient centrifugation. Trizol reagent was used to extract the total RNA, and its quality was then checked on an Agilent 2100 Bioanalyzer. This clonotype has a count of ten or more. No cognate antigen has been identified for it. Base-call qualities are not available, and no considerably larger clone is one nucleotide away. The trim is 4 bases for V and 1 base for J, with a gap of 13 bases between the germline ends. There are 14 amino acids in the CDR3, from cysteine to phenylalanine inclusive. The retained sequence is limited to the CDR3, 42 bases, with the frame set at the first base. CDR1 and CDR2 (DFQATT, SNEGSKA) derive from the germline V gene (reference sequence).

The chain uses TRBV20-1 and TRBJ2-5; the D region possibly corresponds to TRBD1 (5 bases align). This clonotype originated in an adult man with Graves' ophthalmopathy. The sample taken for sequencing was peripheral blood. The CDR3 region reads CSANGAARQETQYF. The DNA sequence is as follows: TGCAGTGCTAATGGGGCCGCTCGCCAAGAGACCCAGTACTTC.